This TCR beta chain was recovered during a study of T cell responses to AZD1222 COVID-19 vaccine. General observations from the study: Across spike, vaccine-associated CD4 TCRs were found, dominant at 160-218 and 743-854. The peak T cell response came first, and repertoires were sampled only after it. At study baseline, merely several AZD1222 recipients were seropositive.

The germline V gene has CDR1 SGHVS and CDR2 FQNEAQ. This CDR3 contains 18 residues. V dropped 4 bases and J dropped 2 bases, with 21 bases sitting between them. A word on this clone: Its antigen remains unknown.

TCRdb's table, derived via immunoSEQ multiplex PCR, lists solely in-frame clones and lacks some. The profile shows roughly 150,000 clones, roughly 92% of them singletons. The chain recombines TRBV7-8 with TRBJ1-5, with D possibly TRBD1 on 6 matching bases. The material was peripheral blood, obtained on day 0 of AZD1222 vaccination. The source of this sequence is an adult in good health. The CDR3 sequence: CASSSPQGPGGGNQPQHF. The DNA of the CDR3 is TGTGCCAGCAGCTCACCCCAAGGGCCCGGGGGCGGCAATCAGCCCCAGCATTTT.